These 10 T cell receptor beta chains were all obtained from the same sample, sequenced in a study of OX40 agonist ivuxolimab in advanced cancers. Sequencing used immunoSEQ multiplex PCR; TCRdb keeps in-frame clones, though not all of them. The sample consists of 60,000 to 75,000 clones, 84% of them appearing once. The specimen comprised CD4+ or CD8+ T cells sorted from blood, sampled in a trial of the OX40 agonist ivuxolimab. The receptors were gathered from an adult with an advanced solid tumor such as melanoma, head and neck, liver or kidney cancer.

The chain joins TRBV28 to TRBJ2-7, with D maybe TRBD1 (5 bases). Germline loops: CDR1 MDHEN, CDR2 SYDVKM. This CDR3 comprises 15 residues. V was shortened by 2 bases and J by 1 base, with 12 bases between the two germline ends. Here the CDR3 DNA reads TGTGCCAGCAGTTTAAGGTCCCCAGGGTCCTACGAGCAGTACTTC. Its translation is CASSLRSPGSYEQYF. Full variable domain (outside the CDR3, taken from reference TRBV28 and TRBJ2-7): DVKVTQSSRYLVKRTGEKVFLECVQDMDHENMFWYRQDPGLGLRLIYFSYDVKMKEKGDIPEGYSVSREKKERFSLILESASTNQTSMYLCASSLRSPGSYEQYFGPGTRLTVT.

The chain recombines TRBV5-4 with TRBJ2-7; D uncertain. Trimming removed 4 bases at V and 2 bases at J, with 10 bases between. The CDR3 consists of 13 residues. Looked up from germline, CDR1 is SGHNT and CDR2 is YYREEE (reference sequence). The CDR3: CASSGRPTYEQYF. CDR3 in DNA: TGTGCCAGCAGCGGCCGCCCTACCTACGAGCAGTACTTC.

The genes are TRBV15 and TRBJ2-2; TRBD2 agrees at 15 bases. CDR3 length: 19 residues. The germline V gene encodes CDR1 LNHNV and CDR2 YYDKDF (reference sequence). The J segment lost 4 bases and the V segment lost 1 base, leaving 7 bases of the junction unmatched. The CDR3 region is CATSRGTSGGARVTGELFF. For the CDR3, the DNA is TGTGCCACCAGCAGAGGGACTAGCGGGGGGGCCAGAGTCACCGGGGAGCTGTTTTTT.

This rearrangement joins TRBV7-8 to TRBJ1-5; D call uncertain. V gave up 0 bases and J gave up 5 bases, with 11 bases separating them. CDR1 is SGHVS and CDR2 is FQNEAQ in the germline V gene. The CDR3 has 15 residues. The CDR3: CASSLAPGTDQPQHF. The CDR3 DNA sequence: TGTGCCAGCAGCTTAGCCCCCGGTACGGATCAGCCCCAGCATTTT.

DNA for the CDR3: TGCGCCAGCAGCCAAGATCTGGTAGGCAATCAGCCCCAGCATTTT. It yields the protein CASSQDLVGNQPQHF. The rearrangement uses TRBV4-3 and TRBJ1-5; no clear D gene. CDR1 LGHNA and CDR2 YSLEER come from the germline V gene. Between the trimmed V and J ends, which lost 0 bases and 2 bases, there was a span of 8 bases. CDR3 size: 15 residues.

This chain uses TRBV5-4 with TRBJ2-7, with TRBD1 matching 7 bases. CDR1 and CDR2 from the germline V gene are SGHNT and YYREEE (reference sequence). This CDR3 is 15 amino acids long. After removal of 4 bases from V and 4 bases from J, the junction contained 11 bases not matched to a gene. The CDR3 bases are TGTGCCAGCAGCCCCGAAGGGGACAGTTATTACGAGCAGTACTTC. This gives the protein CASSPEGDSYYEQYF.

A single count supports this clone. The rearrangement links TRBV10-3 to TRBJ2-3; TRBD2 aligns across 10 bases. Germline V gene data show CDR1 as ENHRY and CDR2 as SYGVKD. V was pared by 7 bases and J by 2 bases, with 15 bases of the junction left unmatched. This CDR3 region has 18 residues. The CDR3 DNA sequence: TGTGCCATCACCTCCAGGTTGGGTAGCGGGAGGCCCACAGATACGCAGTATTTT. Translated, it gives CAITSRLGSGRPTDTQYF.

In DNA, the CDR3 is TGTGCCAGCAGCCCAGAATGGGCACACACTGAAGCTTTCTTT. As protein: CASSPEWAHTEAFF. This rearrangement joins TRBV27 to TRBJ1-1; D unresolved. Germline V lookup: CDR1 MNHEY, CDR2 SMNVEV (reference sequence). V gave up 6 bases and J gave up 3 bases, with 14 bases separating them. This CDR3 contains 14 residues.

This chain joins TRBV15 and TRBJ2-7, with 10 nucleotides matching TRBD2. CDR1 is LNHNV and CDR2 is YYDKDF in the germline V gene (reference sequence). With 0 bases clipped from V and 12 bases from J, the junction kept 8 bases outside the gene matches. This CDR3 region has 14 residues. CDR3 sequence (DNA): TGTGCCACCAGCAGAGACCTAGCGGGAGTGGTAGGGTACTTC. This encodes CATSRDLAGVVGYF.

V is TRBV7-9 and J is TRBJ1-2; weak D call: TRBD1 (6 bases). The CDR3 extends over 13 amino acids. V dropped 4 bases and J dropped 4 bases, with 10 bases sitting between them. From germline, CDR1 is SEHNR and CDR2 FQNEAQ (reference sequence). CDR3 coding DNA: TGTGCCAGCAGCTCAGACAGGACCTATGGCTACACCTTC. Protein: CASSSDRTYGYTF.